These 4 T cell receptor beta chains were sequenced from one sample in a study of human T cells and chemical hapten exposure. TCRdb processed the RACE reads anew with MiXCR; each CDR3 protein has one entry. The sample yields approximately 110,000 distinct CDR3 sequences, 11% seen once. Time point in this sample: patch test 1, 2 weeks after DPC sensitization. The sample's treatment: therapeutic diphenylcyclopropenone sensitization with weekly scalp DPC. The sample was whole blood, taken in connection with sensitization to the hapten diphenylcyclopropenone (DPC). The source is a middle-aged woman with alopecia areata. Some clones in this sample may be carry-over from other donors' samples.

At least ten counts were recorded for this clonotype. The CDR3 reads CASRGTGGIPDTQYF. DNA for the CDR3: TGTGCCAGCAGGGGCACAGGGGGCATTCCCGATACGCAGTATTTT. The chain carries TRBV3-1 and TRBJ2-3; TRBD1 matches 9 bases. The V segment lost 6 bases and the J segment 6 bases; nucleotides outside the gene matches: 10. The V gene's germline CDR1 is LGHDT and CDR2 YNNKEL (reference sequence). The CDR3 covers 15 residues.

In its sample, this clonotype was seen many times. The CDR3 sequence: CASSLQTPPETQYF. The CDR3 DNA sequence: TGTGCCAGCAGTTTACAGACCCCTCCAGAGACCCAGTACTTC. The rearrangement links TRBV12-3 or TRBV12-4 to TRBJ2-5; the D is unclear. The CDR3 sequence is 14 residues long. V was cut by 2 bases and J by 4 bases, with 11 bases left in between.

The chain uses TRBV7-6 and TRBJ2-1; tentative D call: TRBD1 (5 bases). There are 15 residues in the CDR3. The V end lost 5 bases, the J end lost 7 bases, and 18 bases lay between the germline ends. Germline CDR1 and CDR2: SGHVS and FNYEAQ. CDR3 region: CASSPRQLAKNEQFF. The CDR3, as DNA: TGTGCCAGCAGCCCAAGACAGCTCGCTAAAAATGAGCAGTTCTTC. Together with reference TRBV7-6 and TRBJ2-1, the CDR3 gives the full variable domain: GAGVSQSPRYKVTKRGQDVALRCDPISGHVSLYWYRQALGQGPEFLTYFNYEAQQDKSGLPNDRFSAERPEGSISTLTIQRTEQRDSAMYRCASSPRQLAKNEQFFGPGTRLTVL.

This clonotype was counted at least ten times. This chain joins TRBV29-1 and TRBJ2-7; tentatively, D is TRBD1 or TRBD2 (5 bases each). Germline V gene lookup returns CDR1 SQVTM and CDR2 ANQGSEA. Trimming pared 6 bases from V and 1 base from J, leaving 19 bases between. The CDR3 is 15 amino acids. The CDR3 bases are TGCAGCGTCGTTACAGGTTTGGGGGTTTCCTACGAGCAGTACTTC. Its protein product is CSVVTGLGVSYEQYF.